One and the same sample provided the 29 T cell receptor beta chains below, sequenced in a study of cytomegalovirus exposure and HLA in healthy donors. The PCR employed 60 Vbeta primers together with 13 Jbeta primers. TCRdb's table, derived via immunoSEQ multiplex PCR, lists solely in-frame clones and lacks some. This table has 160,000 or so clones, around 77% appearing once. Sequencing was done on a sample of PBMCs. All receptors derive from a middle-aged man in good health and CMV-seropositive.

The rearrangement joins TRBV7-2 to TRBJ1-2; TRBD1 is a possible D gene (6 bases). Trimming took 6 bases from V and 3 from J, leaving 11 bases between them. Germline assignment: CDR1 SGHTA and CDR2 FQGNSA. The CDR3 is 13 residues long. CDR3 nucleotide sequence: TGTGCCAGCAGTCTACAGGGTTACTATGGCTACACCTTC. It specifies CASSLQGYYGYTF.

The CDR3 nucleotides are TGTGCCAGTAGTATTGCGGCAGCCTTCAATCAGCCCCAGCATTTT. Translation: CASSIAAAFNQPQHF. V is TRBV19 and J is TRBJ1-5; D remains unclear. The CDR3 contains 15 residues. The V gene lost 3 bases and the J gene lost 3 bases, with 12 bases spanning the gap. The V gene's germline CDR1 is LNHDA and CDR2 SQIVND (reference sequence).

This CDR3 reads CASSLVARVGSWPDTQYF. The CDR3 DNA reads as TGTGCCAGCAGCTTAGTCGCCCGGGTAGGTTCCTGGCCAGATACGCAGTATTTT. The rearrangement joins TRBV7-2 to TRBJ2-3; D is ambiguous. Germline V gene data show CDR1 as SGHTA and CDR2 as FQGNSA. The CDR3 length is 18 residues. V was shortened by 1 base and J by 4 bases, with 21 bases between the two germline ends. Full variable domain (rest looked up from reference TRBV7-2 and TRBJ2-3): GAGVSQSPSNKVTEKGKDVELRCDPISGHTALYWYRQSLGQGLEFLIYFQGNSAPDKSGLPSDRFSAERTGGSVSTLTIQRTQQEDSAVYLCASSLVARVGSWPDTQYFGPGTRLTVL.

V usage is TRBV4-3 and J usage is TRBJ1-2; 7 bases are shared with TRBD1. CDR1 and CDR2 from the germline V gene are LGHNA and YSLEER. Losses at the gene ends were 1 base for V and 3 bases for J; bases not matched to a gene: 2. The CDR3 has 14 amino acids. This chain's CDR3 is CASSQGDSDYGYTF. The CDR3 nucleotides are TGCGCCAGCAGCCAAGGGGACAGTGACTATGGCTACACCTTC.

The chain recombines TRBV29-1 with TRBJ1-2; maybe TRBD1 (6 bases). The germline V gene encodes CDR1 SQVTM and CDR2 ANQGSEA. This CDR3 is 14 amino acids long. The V end lost 3 bases, the J end lost 6 bases, and 17 bases lay between the germline ends. CDR3 coding DNA: TGCAGCGTTGACTTCCAGGGGATAAACCATGGCTACACCTTC. This encodes CSVDFQGINHGYTF.

The chain combines TRBV5-1 with TRBJ1-6; D is perhaps TRBD1 (5 bases). The CDR3 contains 15 residues. Germline V gives CDR1 SGHRS, CDR2 YFSETQ. V was clipped by 2 bases and J by 10 bases, with 16 bases between them. DNA of the CDR3: TGCGCCAGCAGCTTAACAGGTGACACCCGGTCACCCCTCCACTTT. Amino acid sequence: CASSLTGDTRSPLHF.

The V and J genes are TRBV7-8 and TRBJ1-5; 8 nucleotides line up with TRBD1. Looked up from germline, CDR1 is SGHVS and CDR2 is FQNEAQ. The CDR3 has 15 residues. The ends lost 5 bases at V and 0 bases at J; junction bases unmatched: 3. The CDR3 DNA reads TGTGCCAGCAGCCGAACAGGGGGTAGCAATCAGCCCCAGCATTTT. Translation: CASSRTGGSNQPQHF. The full variable domain, completed using reference TRBV7-8 and TRBJ1-5, is GAGVSQSPRYKVAKRGQDVALRCDPISGHVSLFWYQQALGQGPEFLTYFQNEAQLDKSGLPSDRFFAERPEGSVSTLKIQRTQQEDSAVYLCASSRTGGSNQPQHFGDGTRLSIL.

The V and J genes are TRBV5-8 and TRBJ2-2; no definite D call. The CDR3 totals 14 residues. The ends were cut back, 2 bases at V and 4 bases at J, with 9 bases in the middle. CDR1 is SGHTS, CDR2 YDEGEE, per germline. CDR3 amino acids: CASSFQTFTGELFF. CDR3 bases: TGTGCCAGCAGCTTTCAGACATTCACCGGGGAGCTGTTTTTT.

This clone was seen a single time. V gene TRBV10-3 combines with J gene TRBJ2-7; 11 bases match TRBD2. The germline CDR1 and CDR2 sequences are ENHRY and SYGVKD. Unmatched junction bases numbered 1, after V lost 4 bases and J lost 2 bases. This CDR3 comprises 14 residues. The CDR3 DNA reads as TGTGCCATCAGTGCTAGCGGGGGGACCTACGAGCAGTACTTC. Residues: CAISASGGTYEQYF.

The chain uses TRBV2 and TRBJ2-5; D ambiguous. Trimming removed 3 bases from V and 3 bases from J, with 17 bases in between. This CDR3 contains 16 residues. The V gene's germline CDR1 is SNHLY and CDR2 FYNNEI. The CDR3 DNA is TGTGCCAGCAGTGAGCGAGTCCGCCCACCAAAAGAGACCCAGTACTTC. Protein sequence: CASSERVRPPKETQYF.

The chain is built from TRBV25-1 and TRBJ2-3, with 10 bases that match TRBD1. Germline CDR1 is MGHDK and CDR2 is SYGVNS. The CDR3 is 16 amino acids. V was clipped by 3 bases and J by 3 bases; unmatched bases: 6. The CDR3 sequence: CASSEDRGWPTDTQYF. CDR3 sequence (DNA): TGTGCCAGCAGTGAGGACAGGGGGTGGCCGACAGATACGCAGTATTTT.

The chain combines TRBV11-2 with TRBJ1-2; possibly TRBD1 for D (5 bases). The V end lost 0 bases, the J end lost 1 base, and 15 bases lay between the germline ends. CDR1 is SGHAT and CDR2 is FQNNGV in the germline V gene. This CDR3 spans 17 amino acids. DNA for the CDR3: TGTGCCAGCAGCTTAGATCCATATTCAGGGAATAACTATGGCTACACCTTC. This codes for CASSLDPYSGNNYGYTF.

The rearrangement joins TRBV19 to TRBJ1-6; no clear D. The CDR3 runs to 16 residues. From germline, CDR1 is LNHDA and CDR2 SQIVND (reference sequence). Trimming shortened V by 3 bases and J by 7 bases, and 16 bases separated the two germline ends. The CDR3 nucleotides are TGTGCCAGTAGTATCGGGGTGTTTGTCGAGAATTCACCCCTCCACTTT. This codes for CASSIGVFVENSPLHF.

This clone has just one count. The V call is TRBV19, the J call TRBJ2-2, with a tentative D call TRBD2 (5 bases). Germline V gene sequence: CDR1 LNHDA, CDR2 SQIVND (reference sequence). Trimming took off 3 bases at V and 4 bases at J, with 12 bases between the two ends. This CDR3 contains 15 residues. CDR3 region: CASSIGWERTGELFF. The CDR3, as DNA: TGTGCCAGTAGTATTGGGTGGGAGCGCACCGGGGAGCTGTTTTTT.

This clone was observed a handful of times. J is TRBJ1-2 and V is TRBV19; 7 bases fit TRBD1. Germline loops: CDR1 LNHDA, CDR2 SQIVND (reference sequence). This CDR3 is 14 amino acids long. V trimming: 7 bases; J trimming: 8 bases; junction bases outside the gene matches: 13. In nucleotides, the CDR3 is TGTGCCAGTACCACAGGACAGGTCTCAAGGGGCTACACCTTC. As protein: CASTTGQVSRGYTF.

This CDR3 reads CASSESTGRNEQFF. In DNA form, the CDR3 reads TGCGCCAGCAGTGAGTCGACAGGGAGGAATGAGCAGTTCTTC. The rearrangement joins TRBV10-1 to TRBJ2-1; TRBD1 is a possible D gene (7 bases). Germline lookup yields CDR1 WNHNN and CDR2 SYGVQD (reference sequence). V was cut by 0 bases and J by 7 bases, with 10 bases left in between. The length of the CDR3 is 14 residues.

The chain uses TRBV4-1 and TRBJ2-7; 10 nucleotides match TRBD1. Germline V lookup: CDR1 MGHRA, CDR2 YSYEKL. The CDR3 spans 14 residues. The junction had 8 bases not matched to a gene; V was cut back by 3 bases and J by 9 bases. The CDR3 region is CASSHRDRGHGQYF. CDR3 sequence (DNA): TGCGCCAGCAGCCATCGGGACAGGGGACACGGGCAGTACTTC.

The rearrangement uses TRBV28 and TRBJ1-2, with a tentative D call TRBD1 (6 bases). V lost 7 bases, J lost 2 bases, and 26 bases lay in between. This CDR3 has 18 amino acids. Germline V gene data show CDR1 as MDHEN and CDR2 as SYDVKM. CDR3 loop: CASTDNRLGQLRNYGYTF. The CDR3 region has the DNA TGTGCCAGCACCGACAATCGGTTAGGACAGCTTAGGAACTATGGCTACACCTTC.

A word on this clone: Because the CDR3 is missing its conserved closing phenylalanine or tryptophan, this is likely a read error. This sequence joins TRBV27 and TRBJ1-6; 9 bases line up with TRBD1. The ends lost 3 bases at V and 9 bases at J; junction bases unmatched: 6. Germline CDR1 MNHEY, CDR2 SMNVEV (reference sequence). The CDR3 extends over 15 amino acids. The CDR3 protein is CASSFLTGGSSPLHL. The DNA for the CDR3 is TGTGCCAGCAGTTTTCTCACAGGGGGCAGTTCACCCCTCCACCTT.

The sample holds one count of this clone. The V call is TRBV27, the J call TRBJ2-1, with 9 bases aligning to TRBD1. The CDR3 runs to 16 residues. Losses at the gene ends were 2 bases for V and 4 bases for J; bases not matched to a gene: 6. The germline CDR1 and CDR2 sequences are MNHEY and SMNVEV (reference sequence). CDR3 protein: CASSLIGQGLYNEQFF. In nucleotides, the CDR3 is TGTGCCAGCAGTTTAATCGGACAGGGGTTGTACAATGAGCAGTTCTTC.

This chain links TRBV15 with TRBJ2-1, with 8 bases that match TRBD2. In germline, CDR1 is LNHNV, CDR2 YYDKDF (reference sequence). The CDR3 consists of 16 residues. The ends lost 0 bases at V and 6 bases at J; junction bases unmatched: 7. CDR3 protein: CATSRDHGGARNEQFF. The CDR3 DNA sequence: TGTGCCACCAGCAGAGATCACGGGGGGGCCCGCAATGAGCAGTTCTTC.

The chain links TRBV5-6 to TRBJ2-4; TRBD2 agrees at 15 bases. The CDR3 is 19 amino acids. Trimming removed 4 bases from V and 7 bases from J; junction bases left unmatched: 15. The V gene's germline CDR1 is SGHDT and CDR2 YYEEEE. For the CDR3, the DNA is TGTGCCAGCAGCACCCTGGGACTAGCGGGGGGTTCGTCCCGTAACATTCAGTACTTC. Residues: CASSTLGLAGGSSRNIQYF.

The table lists this clone with a few counts. This sequence joins TRBV4-3 and TRBJ2-5; D perhaps matches TRBD2 (6 bases). Germline V gives CDR1 LGHNA, CDR2 YSLEER. CDR3 length equals 15 residues. V was clipped by 0 bases and J by 3 bases, with 11 bases between them. The CDR3, as DNA: TGCGCCAGCAGCCAAGACTGGGGGGTGAAAGAGACCCAGTACTTC. This translates into CASSQDWGVKETQYF.

The chain joins TRBV6-4 to TRBJ2-1; the match to TRBD2 covers 8 bases. V lost 3 bases to trimming and J lost 3 bases; unmatched junction nucleotides: 7. CDR1 MRHNA and CDR2 SNTAGT come from the germline V gene. This CDR3 spans 16 amino acids. The CDR3 spells CASSEGRGVDYNEQFF. The DNA of the CDR3 is TGTGCCAGCAGTGAAGGGCGGGGGGTGGACTACAATGAGCAGTTCTTC.

CDR3 amino acids: CASSPGRGRGLEKLFF. In DNA, the CDR3 is TGTGCCAGCAGCCCAGGGAGGGGACGGGGCTTGGAAAAACTGTTTTTT. V gene TRBV4-2 combines with J gene TRBJ1-4; TRBD1 might be the D (5 bases). Germline V gene lookup returns CDR1 LGHNA and CDR2 YNFKEQ. The CDR3 is 16 residues long. Trimming took off 4 bases at V and 8 bases at J, with 20 bases between the two ends.

The J gene is TRBJ2-2, the V gene TRBV4-1; D gene unclear. The germline V gene encodes CDR1 MGHRA and CDR2 YSYEKL. V lost 0 bases, J lost 6 bases, and 8 bases lay in between. This CDR3 has 14 residues. The CDR3 protein is CASSQDAAPGELFF. The CDR3 region has the DNA TGCGCCAGCAGCCAAGACGCAGCGCCCGGGGAGCTGTTTTTT.

This chain joins TRBV10-3 and TRBJ1-1; no clear D gene. There are 12 residues in the CDR3. V was pared by 0 bases and J by 5 bases, with 4 bases between. Germline-derived CDR1 and CDR2 are ENHRY and SYGVKD. CDR3 residues: CAISESMTEAFF. The CDR3 DNA reads TGTGCCATCAGTGAGTCTATGACTGAAGCTTTCTTT.

This rearrangement joins TRBV6-5 to TRBJ2-1, with 9 bases lining up with TRBD1. Looked up from germline, CDR1 is MNHEY and CDR2 is SVGAGI. The CDR3 runs to 15 residues. Germline trimming cut 6 bases from V and 9 bases from J; bases unmatched to any gene: 12. Here the CDR3 reads CASRDRGAPIGEQFF. CDR3 bases: TGTGCCAGCAGGGACAGGGGTGCCCCAATCGGTGAGCAGTTCTTC.

The rearrangement uses TRBV5-1 and TRBJ1-2, with D possibly TRBD1 on 5 matching bases. The CDR3 has 14 amino acids. V lost 1 base to trimming and J lost 7 bases, with 14 bases between them. Germline CDR1 is SGHRS and CDR2 is YFSETQ. DNA of the CDR3: TGCGCCAGCAGCTTGTCGGTCAGGGAGGGTGGCTACACCTTC. It translates to CASSLSVREGGYTF. Supplemented by reference TRBV5-1 and TRBJ1-2, the full variable domain reads KAGVTQTPRYLIKTRGQQVTLSCSPISGHRSVSWYQQTPGQGLQFLFEYFSETQRNKGNFPGRFSGRQFSNSRSEMNVSTLELGDSALYLCASSLSVREGGYTFGSGTRLTVV.